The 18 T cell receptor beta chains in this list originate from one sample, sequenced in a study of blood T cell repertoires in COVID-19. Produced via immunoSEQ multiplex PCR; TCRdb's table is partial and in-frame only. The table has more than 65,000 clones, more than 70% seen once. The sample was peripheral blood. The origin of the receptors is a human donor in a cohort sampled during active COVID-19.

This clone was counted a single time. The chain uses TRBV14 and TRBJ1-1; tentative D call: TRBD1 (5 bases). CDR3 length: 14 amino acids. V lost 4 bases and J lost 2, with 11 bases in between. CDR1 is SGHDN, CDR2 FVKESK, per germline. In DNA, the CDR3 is TGTGCCAGCAGCCTCAGACAGCGAAACACTGAAGCTTTCTTT. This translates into CASSLRQRNTEAFF.

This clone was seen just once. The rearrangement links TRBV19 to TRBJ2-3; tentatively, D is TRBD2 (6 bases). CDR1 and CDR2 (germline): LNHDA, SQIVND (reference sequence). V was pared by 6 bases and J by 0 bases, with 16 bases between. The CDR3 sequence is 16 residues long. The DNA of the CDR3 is TGTGCCAGTAGCCTTACCGGGACTTCTAGCACAGATACGCAGTATTTT. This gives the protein CASSLTGTSSTDTQYF.

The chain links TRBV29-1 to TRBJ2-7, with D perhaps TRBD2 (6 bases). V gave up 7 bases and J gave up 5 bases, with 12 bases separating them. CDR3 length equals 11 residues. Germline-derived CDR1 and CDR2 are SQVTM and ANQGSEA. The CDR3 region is CSAWRGDEQYF. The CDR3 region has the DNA TGCAGCGCTTGGCGGGGTGACGAGCAGTACTTC.

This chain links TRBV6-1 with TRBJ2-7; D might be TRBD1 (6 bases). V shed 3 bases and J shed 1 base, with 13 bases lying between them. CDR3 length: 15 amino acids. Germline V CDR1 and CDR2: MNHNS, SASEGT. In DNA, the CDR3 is TGTGCCAGCAGTGAGGGACACCTTAAATCCTACGAGCAGTACTTC. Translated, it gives CASSEGHLKSYEQYF.

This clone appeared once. The CDR3 loop reads CASSLLGWQGKNTEAFF. CDR3 nucleotide sequence: TGTGCCAGCAGCTTACTGGGGTGGCAGGGCAAGAACACTGAAGCTTTCTTT. This chain connects TRBV7-9 to TRBJ1-1, with D possibly being TRBD1 (5 bases). Germline-derived CDR1 and CDR2 are SEHNR and FQNEAQ (reference sequence). There are 17 residues in the CDR3. V was cut by 2 bases and J by 1 base, with 17 bases left in between.

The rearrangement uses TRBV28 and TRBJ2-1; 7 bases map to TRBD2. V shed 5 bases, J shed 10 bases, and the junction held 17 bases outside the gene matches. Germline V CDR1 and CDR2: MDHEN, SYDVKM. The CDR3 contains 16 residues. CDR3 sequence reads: CASSPFPGMTSREQFF. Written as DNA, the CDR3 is TGTGCCAGCAGTCCCTTCCCCGGTATGACTAGCCGGGAGCAGTTCTTC.

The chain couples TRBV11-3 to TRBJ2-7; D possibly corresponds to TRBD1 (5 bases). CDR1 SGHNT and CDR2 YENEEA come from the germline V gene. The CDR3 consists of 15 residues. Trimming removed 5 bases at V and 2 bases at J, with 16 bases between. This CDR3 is CASSPTTVPAYEQYF. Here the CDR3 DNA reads TGTGCCAGCAGCCCGACGACAGTCCCGGCCTACGAGCAGTACTTC.

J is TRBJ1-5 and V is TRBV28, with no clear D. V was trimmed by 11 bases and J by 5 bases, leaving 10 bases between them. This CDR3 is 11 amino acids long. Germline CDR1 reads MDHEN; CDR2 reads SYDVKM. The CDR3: CAPGSDQPQHF. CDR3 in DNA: TGTGCCCCGGGGTCCGATCAGCCCCAGCATTTT.

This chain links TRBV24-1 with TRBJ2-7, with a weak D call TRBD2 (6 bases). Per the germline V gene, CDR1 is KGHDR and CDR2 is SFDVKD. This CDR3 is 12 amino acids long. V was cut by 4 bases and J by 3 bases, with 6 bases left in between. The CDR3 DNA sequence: TGTGCCACCAGTGACGGGAGCTACGAGCAGTACTTC. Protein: CATSDGSYEQYF.

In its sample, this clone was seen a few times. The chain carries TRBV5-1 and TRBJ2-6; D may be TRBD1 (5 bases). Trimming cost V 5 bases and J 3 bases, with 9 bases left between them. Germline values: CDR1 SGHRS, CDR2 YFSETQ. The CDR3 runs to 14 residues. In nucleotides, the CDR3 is TGCGCCAGCAGTACGCAGGGTGGGGCCAACGTCCTGACTTTC. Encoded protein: CASSTQGGANVLTF. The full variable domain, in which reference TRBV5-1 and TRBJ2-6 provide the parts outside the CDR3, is KAGVTQTPRYLIKTRGQQVTLSCSPISGHRSVSWYQQTPGQGLQFLFEYFSETQRNKGNFPGRFSGRQFSNSRSEMNVSTLELGDSALYLCASSTQGGANVLTFGAGSRLTVL.

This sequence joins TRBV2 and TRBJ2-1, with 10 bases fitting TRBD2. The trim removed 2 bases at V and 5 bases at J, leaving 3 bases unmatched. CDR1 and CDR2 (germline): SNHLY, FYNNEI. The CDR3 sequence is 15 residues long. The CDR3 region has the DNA TGTGCCAGCAGTGAAATAGCGGGGGGCCACAATGAGCAGTTCTTC. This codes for CASSEIAGGHNEQFF.

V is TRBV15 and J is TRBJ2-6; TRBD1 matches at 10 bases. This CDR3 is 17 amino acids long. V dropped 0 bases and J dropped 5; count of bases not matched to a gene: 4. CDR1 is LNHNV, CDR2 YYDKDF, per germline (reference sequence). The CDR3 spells CATSRDDRGRWANVLTF. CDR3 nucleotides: TGTGCCACCAGCAGAGATGACAGGGGGCGCTGGGCCAACGTCCTGACTTTC.

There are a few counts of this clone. CDR3 in amino acids: CASSLRQVINGELFF. CDR3 DNA sequence: TGTGCCAGCAGTCTAAGACAGGTTATCAACGGGGAGCTGTTTTTT. This sequence joins TRBV27 and TRBJ2-2; weak D call: TRBD1 (6 bases). The CDR3 is 15 amino acids. From germline, CDR1 is MNHEY and CDR2 SMNVEV (reference sequence). Between the trimmed V and J ends, which lost 5 bases and 7 bases, there was a span of 17 bases.

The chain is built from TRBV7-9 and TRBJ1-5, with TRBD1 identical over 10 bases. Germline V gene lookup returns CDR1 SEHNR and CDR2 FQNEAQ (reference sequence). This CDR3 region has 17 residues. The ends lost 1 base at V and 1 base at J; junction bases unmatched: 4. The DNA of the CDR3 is TGTGCCAGCAGCTTAGGGACAGGGGGTTTAAGCAATCAGCCCCAGCATTTT. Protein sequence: CASSLGTGGLSNQPQHF.

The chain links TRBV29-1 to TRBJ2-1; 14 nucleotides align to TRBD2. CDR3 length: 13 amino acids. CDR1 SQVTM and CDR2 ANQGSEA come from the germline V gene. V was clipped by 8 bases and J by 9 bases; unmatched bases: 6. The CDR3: CSIRLAGGIEQFF. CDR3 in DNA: TGCAGCATAAGACTAGCGGGGGGGATTGAGCAGTTCTTC.

The CDR3 coding sequence is TGTGCCTGGAGGCAGGAGAACACCGGGGAGCTGTTTTTT. Translating it yields CAWRQENTGELFF. J is TRBJ2-2 and V is TRBV30, with no clear D. Trimming pared 3 bases from V and 1 base from J, leaving 6 bases between. Germline CDR1 and CDR2: GTSNPN and SVGIG (reference sequence). The CDR3 has 13 residues.

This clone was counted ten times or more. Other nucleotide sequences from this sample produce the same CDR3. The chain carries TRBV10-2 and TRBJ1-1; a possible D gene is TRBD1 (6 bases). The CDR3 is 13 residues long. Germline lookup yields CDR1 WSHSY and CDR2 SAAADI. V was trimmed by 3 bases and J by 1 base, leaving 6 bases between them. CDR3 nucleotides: TGCGCCAGCAGTGACAGGGGGAACACTGAAGCTTTCTTT. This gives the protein CASSDRGNTEAFF.

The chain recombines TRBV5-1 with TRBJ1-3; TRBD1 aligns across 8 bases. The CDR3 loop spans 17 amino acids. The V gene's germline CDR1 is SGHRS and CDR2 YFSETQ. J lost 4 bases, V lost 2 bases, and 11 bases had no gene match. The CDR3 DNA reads TGCGCCAGCAGCTTAACGACAGGGGAACGGATGGGAAACACCATATATTTT. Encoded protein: CASSLTTGERMGNTIYF.